Below, 19 T cell receptor beta chains from the same sample are listed, as sequenced in a study of blood T cell repertoires in COVID-19. Some clones are missing from TCRdb's copy, which holds only in-frame ones; the method was immunoSEQ multiplex PCR. The data show approximately 85,000 clones, 90% seen once. What was sequenced was peripheral blood. The receptors here all came from a woman older than 75 with active or convalescent COVID-19.

The chain uses TRBV29-1 and TRBJ2-6; possibly TRBD1 for D (6 bases). The V gene's germline CDR1 is SQVTM and CDR2 ANQGSEA. Trimming shortened V by 4 bases and J by 0 bases, and 10 bases separated the two germline ends. The CDR3 is 15 residues long. The DNA of the CDR3 is TGCAGCGTTGTCCAGGGGAACTCTGGGGCCAACGTCCTGACTTTC. It is translated as CSVVQGNSGANVLTF.

This rearrangement joins TRBV29-1 to TRBJ2-1; TRBD1 might be the D (6 bases). The CDR3 contains 14 residues. Germline-derived CDR1 and CDR2 are SQVTM and ANQGSEA. The V end was cut by 1 base, the J end by 4 bases, with 11 bases between. For the CDR3, the DNA is TGCAGCGTTGAAGGCGGGCAGGGGTACAATGAGCAGTTCTTC. Its translation: CSVEGGQGYNEQFF.

This clone was seen only a few times. The chain recombines TRBV28 with TRBJ2-7, with 10 bases identical to TRBD1. The germline gives CDR1 MDHEN, CDR2 SYDVKM. The V segment lost 4 bases and the J segment 1 base; nucleotides outside the gene matches: 4. This CDR3 spans 15 amino acids. Here the CDR3 reads CASSSGQGGSYEQYF. CDR3 DNA: TGTGCCAGCAGTTCAGGACAGGGGGGTTCCTACGAGCAGTACTTC.

This clone was detected only a few times. The V and J genes are TRBV2 and TRBJ1-4, with 9 bases that match TRBD1. Trimming took 7 bases from V and 8 from J; bases not matched to a gene: 8. The CDR3 contains 14 residues. From germline, CDR1 is SNHLY and CDR2 FYNNEI. The CDR3 DNA reads TGTGCCAGCAAGCCGACAGGGGGGAACGAAAAACTGTTTTTT. Its translation is CASKPTGGNEKLFF. Combining the CDR3 with reference TRBV2 and TRBJ1-4 gives the whole variable domain EPEVTQTPSHQVTQMGQEVILRCVPISNHLYFYWYRQILGQKVEFLVSFYNNEISEKSEIFDDQFSVERPDGSNFTLKIRSTKLEDSAMYFCASKPTGGNEKLFFGSGTQLSVL.

This clone was seen a handful of times. The chain recombines TRBV2 with TRBJ2-1; 11 nucleotides align to TRBD2. Germline CDR1 is SNHLY and CDR2 is FYNNEI. J gave up 5 bases and V 2 bases, and 5 bases lay outside the gene matches. The CDR3 extends over 16 amino acids. For the CDR3, the DNA is TGTGCCAGCAGTGAATATGGACTAGCGGGCAACAATGAGCAGTTCTTC. Its translation is CASSEYGLAGNNEQFF.

The chain is built from TRBV28 and TRBJ1-5; D is unresolved. This CDR3 is built from 16 residues. The V gene lost 2 bases and the J gene lost 2 bases, with 13 bases spanning the gap. Germline V gene sequence: CDR1 MDHEN, CDR2 SYDVKM. The CDR3: CASSLGDLAGNQPQHF. Written as DNA, the CDR3 is TGTGCCAGCAGTTTAGGAGACTTAGCGGGCAATCAGCCCCAGCATTTT.

This clone was found once. The rearrangement joins TRBV19 to TRBJ1-4; weak D call: TRBD1 (5 bases). V shed 5 bases and J shed 4 bases, with 8 bases lying between them. The V gene's germline CDR1 is LNHDA and CDR2 SQIVND (reference sequence). The CDR3 consists of 13 residues. CDR3 loop: CASSLQVNEKLFF. CDR3 in DNA: TGTGCCAGTAGTTTACAGGTTAATGAAAAACTGTTTTTT. The full variable domain, its missing parts supplied by reference TRBV19 and TRBJ1-4, is DGGITQSPKYLFRKEGQNVTLSCEQNLNHDAMYWYRQDPGQGLRLIYYSQIVNDFQKGDIAEGYSVSREKKESFPLTVTSAQKNPTAFYLCASSLQVNEKLFFGSGTQLSVL.

V and J are TRBV2 and TRBJ2-5; TRBD2 agrees at 10 bases. The CDR3 has 16 residues. Per the germline V gene, CDR1 is SNHLY and CDR2 is FYNNEI. The J segment lost 8 bases and the V segment lost 1 base, leaving 10 bases of the junction unmatched. CDR3 protein: CASSEVASGSGSTQYF. DNA for the CDR3: TGTGCCAGCAGTGAAGTGGCTAGCGGGAGTGGGTCAACCCAGTACTTC.

The genes are TRBV7-8 and TRBJ2-7, with D tentatively TRBD2 (6 bases). The CDR3 sequence is 15 residues long. V gave up 2 bases and J gave up 4 bases, with 15 bases separating them. Germline loops: CDR1 SGHVS, CDR2 FQNEAQ. This CDR3 is CASSLRPGLLYEQYF. CDR3 sequence (DNA): TGTGCCAGCAGCTTAAGGCCGGGACTGTTATACGAGCAGTACTTC.

This clone was picked up a small number of times. V gene TRBV11-2 combines with J gene TRBJ2-1; tentatively, D is TRBD1 (6 bases). The V end lost 6 bases, the J end lost 0 bases, and 12 bases lay between the germline ends. Germline V gene sequence: CDR1 SGHAT, CDR2 FQNNGV. The CDR3 has 15 residues. CDR3 region: CASRAGVSSYNEQFF. Written as DNA, the CDR3 is TGTGCCAGCAGGGCAGGGGTTAGCTCCTACAATGAGCAGTTCTTC.

The rearrangement joins TRBV27 to TRBJ2-3, with 15 bases matching TRBD2. This CDR3 comprises 18 residues. V shed 3 bases, J shed 6 bases, and the junction held 10 bases outside the gene matches. Germline loops: CDR1 MNHEY, CDR2 SMNVEV (reference sequence). The CDR3 protein is CASSLDGTSGRFFDTQYF. CDR3 nucleotides: TGTGCCAGCAGTTTGGACGGGACTAGCGGGAGGTTTTTTGATACGCAGTATTTT.

The chain links TRBV7-2 to TRBJ2-7; D not certain. The germline V and J ends were trimmed by 1 base and 3 bases, with 13 bases remaining between them. Germline lookup yields CDR1 SGHTA and CDR2 FQGNSA. The CDR3 spans 15 residues. This chain's CDR3 is CASSLVAQGVYEQYF. The DNA for the CDR3 is TGTGCCAGCAGCTTAGTTGCCCAAGGAGTCTACGAGCAGTACTTC. The variable domain in full, with the rest retrieved from reference TRBV7-2 and TRBJ2-7, is GAGVSQSPSNKVTEKGKDVELRCDPISGHTALYWYRQSLGQGLEFLIYFQGNSAPDKSGLPSDRFSAERTGGSVSTLTIQRTQQEDSAVYLCASSLVAQGVYEQYFGPGTRLTVT.

This clone was counted between two and nine times. The V gene is TRBV5-5, the J gene TRBJ1-5, with 11 bases matching TRBD1. Trimming at V came to 0 bases and at J to 6 bases, leaving 5 bases not matched to a gene. The CDR3 has 16 residues. Germline V lookup: CDR1 SGHKS, CDR2 YYEKEE (reference sequence). CDR3 residues: CASSLGGQGAGQPQHF. CDR3 in DNA: TGTGCCAGCAGCTTGGGTGGACAGGGGGCCGGTCAGCCCCAGCATTTT. The full variable domain, rest sourced from reference TRBV5-5 and TRBJ1-5, is DAGVTQSPTHLIKTRGQQVTLRCSPISGHKSVSWYQQVLGQGPQFIFQYYEKEERGRGNFPDRFSARQFPNYSSELNVNALLLGDSALYLCASSLGGQGAGQPQHFGDGTRLSIL.

The chain carries TRBV4-2 and TRBJ2-7, with D possibly TRBD1 on 5 matching bases. V shed 3 bases and J shed 2 bases, with 11 bases lying between them. The germline gives CDR1 LGHNA, CDR2 YNFKEQ. The CDR3 has 14 amino acids. The CDR3 loop is CASSQRTPPYEQYF. Written as DNA, the CDR3 is TGTGCCAGCAGCCAGAGGACACCTCCCTACGAGCAGTACTTC.

The genes are TRBV4-3 and TRBJ2-5; D is possibly TRBD1 (6 bases). The CDR3 consists of 14 residues. Deletions cut 3 bases from V and 4 bases from J, with 12 bases between. Germline V CDR1 and CDR2: LGHNA, YSLEER. CDR3 residues: CASSHFQGRETQYF. CDR3 sequence (DNA): TGCGCCAGCAGCCATTTCCAGGGGCGAGAGACCCAGTACTTC.

The rearrangement links TRBV14 to TRBJ2-1; 11 bases line up with TRBD1. Trimming at V came to 2 bases and at J to 6 bases, leaving 6 bases not matched to a gene. Germline CDR1 and CDR2: SGHDN and FVKESK. The CDR3 is made up of 16 amino acids. This chain's CDR3 is CASSQWGTGGSNEQFF. CDR3 coding DNA: TGTGCCAGCAGCCAATGGGGGACAGGGGGGAGCAATGAGCAGTTCTTC.

V usage is TRBV6-4 and J usage is TRBJ2-1, with 7 bases lining up with TRBD2. The CDR3 runs 16 residues. V lost 2 bases and J lost 9; bases outside the gene matches: 13. Germline-derived CDR1 and CDR2 are MRHNA and SNTAGT. The CDR3 reads CASSDTFSGERGEQFF. CDR3 DNA: TGTGCCAGCAGTGACACTTTCTCGGGGGAGCGGGGTGAGCAGTTCTTC.

The V call is TRBV7-6, the J call TRBJ2-5, with 11 bases lining up with TRBD1. The CDR3 runs 15 residues. V was clipped by 1 base and J by 5 bases; unmatched bases: 3. Germline V gene sequence: CDR1 SGHVS, CDR2 FNYEAQ. DNA for the CDR3: TGTGCCAGCAGCTTAGGGACAGGGGGCGTTGAGACCCAGTACTTC. This codes for CASSLGTGGVETQYF. Variable domain in full (rest from reference TRBV7-6 and TRBJ2-5): GAGVSQSPRYKVTKRGQDVALRCDPISGHVSLYWYRQALGQGPEFLTYFNYEAQQDKSGLPNDRFSAERPEGSISTLTIQRTEQRDSAMYRCASSLGTGGVETQYFGPGTRLLVL.

The chain is built from TRBV28 and TRBJ1-5; 7 bases agree with TRBD1. This CDR3 has 15 residues. After removal of 6 bases from V and 7 bases from J, the junction contained 12 bases not matched to a gene. CDR1 MDHEN and CDR2 SYDVKM come from the germline V gene. The CDR3 protein is CASRRQTGLWQPQHF. For the CDR3, the DNA is TGTGCCAGCAGAAGACAGACAGGGCTCTGGCAGCCCCAGCATTTT.